Presented here are 5 T cell receptor beta chains from one specimen sequenced in a study of T-cell reconstitution after alpha-beta-depleted transplantation in children (dated by TCRdb to 2016 to 2017). The library was produced with PCR. Instrument used: Illumina HiSeq 2500. Molecular barcoding was employed in the preparation of TCR libraries, with unique molecular identifiers being used to normalize TCRbeta repertoire quantification. TCRdb applied fastp at Q25 and MiXCR to the public reads, then kept only in-frame beta chains. Identical CDR3 protein sequences are pooled into one entry, listed with their most common genes and DNA. Counted in this sample were around 580,000 distinct CDR3 sequences; roughly 30% of them appeared once. Of the sample, 30% to 45% is held by the ten largest clones. Taken with the paper, the label for treatment or condition translates to: allogeneic hematopoietic cell transplantation with graft depleted of TCRalphabeta T cells and CD19 B cells.

The specimen comprised PBMCs, sampled before TCRalphabeta/CD19-depleted stem cell transplant. These receptors originate from a boy younger than two with Wiskott-Aldrich syndrome, due to receive a stem cell transplant.

The chain joins TRBV5-1 to TRBJ2-5; 10 bases match TRBD1. CDR1 is SGHRS and CDR2 is YFSETQ in the germline V gene. The V segment lost 3 bases and the J segment 5 bases; nucleotides outside the gene matches: 7. The CDR3 extends over 15 amino acids. DNA of the CDR3: TGCGCCAGCAGCTCCCAGCGGGACAGGGGCGAGACCCAGTACTTC. Translation: CASSSQRDRGETQYF.

This clonotype was counted a few times. This chain links TRBV5-1 with TRBJ2-1; D gene unclear. V was trimmed by 4 bases and J by 4 bases, leaving 12 bases between them. The CDR3 spans 14 residues. The germline gives CDR1 SGHRS, CDR2 YFSETQ. The CDR3 DNA sequence: TGCGCCAGCAGCGTTAGCTATCCTTACAATGAGCAGTTCTTC. Translated: CASSVSYPYNEQFF.

The chain combines TRBV12-3 or TRBV12-4 with TRBJ2-2; no clear D. V was cut by 2 bases and J by 6 bases, with 10 bases left in between. The CDR3 is 14 amino acids. This CDR3 reads CASSLRPGAGELFF. CDR3 sequence (DNA): TGTGCCAGCAGTTTAAGACCTGGCGCCGGGGAGCTGTTTTTT.

In DNA, the CDR3 is TGTGCCAGCAGCTTAAACGCAGGAACTAATTCACCCCTCCACTTT. It encodes CASSLNAGTNSPLHF. The rearrangement joins TRBV7-3 to TRBJ1-6; D not certain. The CDR3 loop spans 15 amino acids. V was shortened by 1 base and J by 6 bases, with 10 bases between the two germline ends. Per germline, CDR1 SGHTA and CDR2 FQGTGA.

The rearrangement links TRBV6-1 to TRBJ2-5; TRBD1 is a possible D gene (6 bases). Per the germline V gene, CDR1 is MNHNS and CDR2 is SASEGT. Trimming took off 6 bases at V and 0 bases at J, with 11 bases between the two ends. The CDR3 runs 14 residues. The CDR3 coding sequence is TGTGCCAGCAGGCATACAGGGAACCAAGAGACCCAGTACTTC. Protein sequence: CASRHTGNQETQYF.